One T cell receptor beta chain is described in this entry. The clone's antigen remains unknown. No base qualities exist here, and no much larger clone lies one base off it. This specimen comes from a study of T cell responses to AZD1222 COVID-19 vaccine (dated by TCRdb to 2020 to 2023). For the wider study: AZD1222 recipients whose second dose came at about 4 weeks and those whose second dose came at about 12 weeks were combined into one group, since spike-specific TCR depth and breadth did not differ between the two schedules. Enrollment into the trials was organized by age into subgroups of 18-55, 56-69 and 70-plus years, and those subgroups contained roughly 160, 29 and 62 TCR-sequenced participants, respectively. TCR sequencing was performed for roughly 250 trial participants, of whom 207 were given two doses of AZD1222 and approximately 25 were given two doses of MenACWY control vaccine.

V is pared back by 7 bases and J by 3 bases, with 10 bases lying between the germline termini. The germline V gene sets CDR1 to SNHLY and CDR2 to FYNNEI. Measured from the cysteine to the phenylalanine, the CDR3 is 13 residues long. The read is trimmed to its CDR3 DNA, 39 bases read in frame from base 1. The CDR3 regions of human TCRbeta chains were subjected to immunosequencing. From the authors' description of their analysis: TCRs in the repertoires were compared against a reference library of SARS-CoV-2-specific TCRs that had been generated with the MIRA antigen-specificity platform. Breadth meant the fraction of unique TCRs that were SARS-CoV-2-associated, whereas depth meant the fraction of total T cells that were SARS-CoV-2-associated. Each spike-specific TCR was assigned to its reactive spike region and to a CD4 or CD8 class using the MIRA data. Log10-transformed breadth and depth values were compared by one-way ANOVA with Sidak's multiple comparisons tests. Imported from immuneACCESS, the table was reduced by TCRdb to in-frame sequences with V and J called. These copies leave out some clones; in studies compared against another copy, an unresolved V gene accounts for under half, and the cause of the remainder is not known. V and J calls and clone size are as listed in that table; D and trimming were resolved from the DNA. Across this sample there are around 260,000 clones, with approximately 93% seen only once. Together, the top ten hold 0.5% to 0.65% of the sample.

Results and caveats for the whole study, not just this receptor: Because no day 14 peak-response samples were available, the repertoires could be characterized only after the peak T cell response. Only five to seven AZD1222 recipients were SARS-CoV-2 seropositive at baseline, limiting conclusions about previously exposed vaccinees. The vaccine-associated CD4 TCRs covered the entire spike protein, and the dominant responses fell in regions 160-218 and 743-854. Participants were mostly white British and included more females than males, and it was suggested by the authors that clonal diversity may have been underestimated. The 56-69-year group was small, and its depth increase did not reach significance, likely because of low power. After two AZD1222 doses, both the breadth and the depth of spike-specific TCRs were significantly higher than at day 0 and than in MenACWY recipients. Reportedly, almost half of the unique spike-specific TCRs recognized epitopes lying outside the regions that are mutated in the B.1.351 and B.1.1.7 variants.

Sample time point, as interpreted from the label and publication: baseline before first vaccination. Vaccinee samples came from UK trials COV001 and COV002, including a single-blind randomized controlled phase 2/3 trial of AZD1222 (ChAdOx1 nCoV-19) in healthy adults. For TCRbeta chain sequencing, PBMC samples from trial participants were taken at day 0 and at day 28 after the second dose. This clonotype was sampled from an adult in good health. This chain joins TRBV2 to TRBJ1-3; TRBD1 might be the D gene, on 6 matching bases. The specimen comprised peripheral blood, sampled on day 0 of AZD1222 vaccination. The DNA sequence is TGTGCCAGCACAGGGGTACTTGGAAACACCATATATTTT. This is translated as CASTGVLGNTIYF.